This T cell receptor beta chain was profiled in a study of T-cell memory formation after mild COVID-19. Overall study context: TCR clusters mostly belonged to single donors. Study findings and constraints: While clones contracting from day 15 to 85 were balanced between CD4 and CD8, later expanders leaned CD4+.

After 5'RACE with constant-segment primers, TCR alpha and TCR beta cDNA libraries carrying sample barcodes and UMIs were obtained. From the 5' RACE reads, TCRdb called clonotypes with MiXCR, one entry per CDR3 protein. The sample consists of approximately 340,000 distinct CDR3 sequences, around 13% of them appearing once. The CDR3 runs to 14 residues. CDR1 and CDR2 from the germline V gene are MDHEN and SYDVKM. The V gene lost 2 bases and the J gene lost 2 bases, with 7 bases spanning the gap. This clonotype was picked up a small number of times. What it binds is not known. This clonotype was sampled from a man aged 18-30 years who had mild COVID-19 (a few samples of this study predate the infection). Cell type and time point are not known. The sequencing input was PBMCs or a T cell subset sorted from them (not recorded which). The rearrangement joins TRBV28 to TRBJ1-5; no clear D gene. CDR3 DNA: TGTGCCAGCAGTTTACAGGCTCGCAATCAGCCCCAGCATTTT. Its translation is CASSLQARNQPQHF.